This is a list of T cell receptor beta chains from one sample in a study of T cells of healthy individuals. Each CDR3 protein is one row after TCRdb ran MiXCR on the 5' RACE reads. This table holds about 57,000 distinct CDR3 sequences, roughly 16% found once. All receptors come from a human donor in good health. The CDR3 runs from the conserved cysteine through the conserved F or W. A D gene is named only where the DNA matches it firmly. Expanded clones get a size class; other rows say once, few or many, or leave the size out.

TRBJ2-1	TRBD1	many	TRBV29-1	CSVGAGGDEQFF	TGCAGCGTAGGGGCAGGGGGCGATGAGCAGTTCTTC
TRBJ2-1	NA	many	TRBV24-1	CATSDLASSYNEQFF	TGTGCCACCAGTGATCTCGCTAGCTCCTACAATGAGCAGTTCTTC
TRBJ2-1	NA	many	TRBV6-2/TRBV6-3	CASSYSGPAGVYNEQFF	TGTGCCAGCAGTTACTCCGGCCCGGCGGGTGTTTACAATGAGCAGTTCTTC
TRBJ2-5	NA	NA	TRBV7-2	CASSVTGLETQYF	TGTGCCAGCAGCGTTACAGGGTTGGAGACCCAGTACTTC
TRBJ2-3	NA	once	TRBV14	CASSRLGYTQYF	TGTGCCAGCAGCCGACTGGGCTATACGCAGTATTTT
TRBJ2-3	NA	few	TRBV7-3	CASRKVGGDTTDTQYF	TGTGCCAGCAGGAAAGTTGGGGGGGACACCACAGATACGCAGTATTTT
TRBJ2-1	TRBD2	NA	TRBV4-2	CASSQSASGSRYNEQFF	TGTGCCAGCAGCCAATCGGCTAGCGGGAGCCGCTACAATGAGCAGTTCTTC
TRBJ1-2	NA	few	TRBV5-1	CASSLTGANYGYTF	TGCGCCAGCAGCTTGACAGGCGCGAACTATGGCTACACCTTC
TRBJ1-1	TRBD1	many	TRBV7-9	CASSSWTGGAGTEAFF	TGTGCCAGCAGCTCTTGGACAGGGGGCGCCGGGACTGAAGCTTTCTTT
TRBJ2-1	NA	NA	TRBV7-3	CASSLYPGRVANEQFF	TGTGCCAGCAGCTTATATCCGGGAAGGGTTGCCAATGAGCAGTTCTTC
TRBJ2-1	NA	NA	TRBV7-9	CASSLVPSSSYNEQFF	TGTGCCAGCAGCTTAGTGCCTTCGAGCTCCTACAATGAGCAGTTCTTC